This is a list of T cell receptor beta chains from one sample in a study of CD8+ T cells in alopecia areata. Sequencing was performed with immunoSEQ multiplex PCR; in TCRdb, only in-frame clones are kept and a portion is missing. The table records roughly 190,000 clones, 60% to 70% of them present only once. This specimen consisted of CD4+ T cells sorted from blood, obtained at week 4, from a patient treated with tofacitinib. The origin of the receptors is a human donor with alopecia areata. Both conserved end residues are part of each CDR3. A D gene is named only where the DNA matches it firmly. The size of a clone is reported for some rows only, either as once, few or many, or as a class for expanded clones.

j_gene,len,abundance,d_gene,v_gene,CDR3aa
TRBJ2-5,15,NA,TRBD1,TRBV5-1,CASSLAGTGQETQYF
TRBJ2-1,15,few,TRBD2,TRBV29-1,CSVGAGLATWNEQFF
TRBJ2-5,14,NA,NA,TRBV7-9,CASSRGGGQETQYF
TRBJ2-1,14,NA,TRBD2,TRBV18,CASSPPSGYNEQFF
TRBJ1-3,13,NA,NA,TRBV30,CAWSVSGADTIYF
TRBJ2-5,16,NA,NA,TRBV11-2,CASSLGTSGRRETQYF
TRBJ1-2,14,NA,TRBD1,TRBV2,CASMLDRANYGYTF
TRBJ1-4,15,NA,NA,TRBV7-2,CASSSSTELNEKLFF
TRBJ1-2,15,NA,NA,TRBV30,CAWRTLAGLRDGYTF
TRBJ2-5,16,NA,NA,TRBV29-1,CSVDWNLADIPETQYF
TRBJ2-5,15,NA,TRBD1,TRBV5-6,CASSTPGQGAETQYF
TRBJ2-7,13,NA,NA,TRBV13,CASSLNSIYEQYF
TRBJ2-5,16,few,NA,TRBV4-2,CASSQAPRANQETQYF
TRBJ2-3,14,NA,NA,TRBV29-1,CSVEGRTSTDTQYF
TRBJ2-1,15,NA,TRBD1,TRBV28,CASSTRQGLENEQFF